Below, 25 T cell receptor beta chains from the same sample are listed, as sequenced in a study of CD8 T cells in ankylosing spondylitis. Antigen specificity for these receptors is unknown. MiXCR, applied by TCRdb to the 5' RACE reads, yields one record per CDR3 protein. The profile shows about 540,000 distinct CDR3 sequences, about 12% of them singletons. General study points: What appeared characteristic of ankylosing spondylitis blood was a TCR beta motif of fewer than ten highly homologous variants.

Sequencing was performed on blood, either unsorted or a sorted T cell fraction (not recorded which). These receptors originate from a male donor with ankylosing spondylitis.

The rearrangement joins TRBV18 to TRBJ2-7, with TRBD2 identical over 11 bases. The junction had 4 bases not matched to a gene; V was cut back by 6 bases and J by 0 bases. CDR1 and CDR2 from the germline V gene are KGHSH and LQKENI. The CDR3 contains 15 residues. CDR3 loop: CASSPTSGISYEQYF. Here the CDR3 DNA reads TGTGCCAGCTCGCCGACTAGCGGGATCTCCTACGAGCAGTACTTC.

At least ten counts were recorded for this clonotype. V usage is TRBV5-1 and J usage is TRBJ1-5; D ambiguous. Trimming stripped 0 bases from V and 3 bases from J, with 7 bases between. The CDR3 runs to 14 residues. CDR1 is SGHRS and CDR2 is YFSETQ in the germline V gene. The CDR3 region is CASSLEGYNQPQHF. Here the CDR3 DNA reads TGCGCCAGCAGCTTGGAGGGTTACAATCAGCCCCAGCATTTT.

There are many counts of this clonotype. The rearrangement links TRBV7-9 to TRBJ1-2; D remains ambiguous. Trimming left V 5 bases short and J 4 bases short, with 11 bases between. The CDR3 sequence is 13 residues long. Germline assignment: CDR1 SEHNR and CDR2 FQNEAQ (reference sequence). CDR3 in amino acids: CASSPQEGYGYTF. The CDR3 region has the DNA TGTGCCAGCAGCCCTCAGGAGGGCTATGGCTACACCTTC.

A few counts support this clonotype. This rearrangement joins TRBV9 to TRBJ2-1, with 8 positions matching TRBD2. Per the germline V gene, CDR1 is SGDLS and CDR2 is YYNGEE. Trimming at V came to 4 bases and at J to 0 bases, leaving 6 bases not matched to a gene. This CDR3 has 16 residues. CDR3 amino acids: CASSTDSGSSYNEQFF. The CDR3 DNA sequence: TGTGCCAGCAGCACCGACAGCGGGAGCTCCTACAATGAGCAGTTCTTC.

This clonotype was detected ten times or more. The chain carries TRBV11-2 and TRBJ2-7; D unresolved. CDR1 and CDR2 from the germline V gene are SGHAT and FQNNGV. Trimming removed 2 bases from V and 4 bases from J, with 12 bases in between. CDR3 size: 14 residues. For the CDR3, the DNA is TGTGCCAGCAGCTTAAGACACAATGGGTACGAGCAGTACTTC. It translates to CASSLRHNGYEQYF.

The chain employs TRBV20-1 and TRBJ2-1, with 13 bases aligning to TRBD2. The CDR3 totals 15 residues. V lost 7 bases, J lost 8 bases, and 11 bases stayed unmatched. CDR1 and CDR2 from the germline V gene are DFQATT and SNEGSKA (reference sequence). CDR3 coding DNA: TGCAGTGTCGCACCCCCGGGACTAGCGGGATATGAGCAGTTCTTC. It translates to CSVAPPGLAGYEQFF.

J is TRBJ2-3 and V is TRBV5-6; D gene ambiguous. The CDR3 loop spans 12 amino acids. Germline V lookup: CDR1 SGHDT, CDR2 YYEEEE. V gave up 2 bases and J gave up 7 bases, with 8 bases separating them. CDR3 DNA sequence: TGTGCCAGCAGCTTTGTTGATCATACGCAGTATTTT. Translation: CASSFVDHTQYF.

This clonotype appeared a single time. The J gene is TRBJ1-2, the V gene TRBV6-5, with a weak D call TRBD1 (5 bases). Between the trimmed V and J ends, which lost 0 bases and 4 bases, there was a span of 15 bases. The CDR3 is 16 amino acids. Germline V gene lookup returns CDR1 MNHEY and CDR2 SVGAGI. Here the CDR3 DNA reads TGTGCCAGCAGTTACTCCTCCCGGACATCTCCCTATGGCTACACCTTC. It translates to CASSYSSRTSPYGYTF.

There are a few counts of this clonotype. The chain carries TRBV5-1 and TRBJ2-1, with 10 bases lining up with TRBD2. The CDR3 length is 15 residues. Trimming took 3 bases from V and 6 from J; bases not matched to a gene: 6. Germline V gene data show CDR1 as SGHRS and CDR2 as YFSETQ. The CDR3 loop reads CASSWSGTSANEQFF. In DNA form, the CDR3 reads TGCGCCAGCAGCTGGTCAGGGACTAGCGCCAATGAGCAGTTCTTC.

This clonotype was counted a few times. The rearrangement joins TRBV5-1 to TRBJ1-3; D unclear. This CDR3 is built from 15 residues. Germline values: CDR1 SGHRS, CDR2 YFSETQ. V gave up 4 bases and J gave up 2 bases, with 13 bases separating them. For the CDR3, the DNA is TGCGCCAGCAGCACGGGAGCTCCTCCTGGAAACACCATATATTTT. Protein product: CASSTGAPPGNTIYF.

This clonotype has more than one count but fewer than ten. The chain combines TRBV4-1 with TRBJ2-1, with 7 positions matching TRBD2. This CDR3 is built from 16 residues. The V gene's germline CDR1 is MGHRA and CDR2 YSYEKL. V gave up 4 bases and J gave up 3 bases; unmatched junction bases: 9. CDR3 amino acids: CASSPPGGGSYNEQFF. CDR3 DNA sequence: TGCGCCAGCAGCCCCCCCGGAGGCGGGAGCTACAATGAGCAGTTCTTC.

There are a few counts of this clonotype. This chain links TRBV12-5 with TRBJ2-7; perhaps TRBD2 as D (5 bases). V was clipped by 3 bases and J by 3 bases, with 9 bases between them. Germline assignment: CDR1 LGHNT and CDR2 FRNRAP. The CDR3 has 13 amino acids. The chain's CDR3 is CASGLEGYYEQYV. CDR3 nucleotide sequence: TGTGCTAGTGGTTTAGAGGGCTACTACGAGCAGTACGTC.

The chain combines TRBV6-2 or TRBV6-3 with TRBJ2-7; D gene uncertain. Germline V gene lookup returns CDR1 MNHEY and CDR2 SVGEGT. V was pared by 11 bases and J by 7 bases, with 12 bases between. This CDR3 comprises 10 residues. The CDR3 protein is CAESPREQYV. DNA of the CDR3: TGTGCCGAGAGCCCCCGGGAGCAGTACGTC.

This clonotype came up a few times. The chain carries TRBV18 and TRBJ1-1; 11 bases fit TRBD1. The J segment lost 3 bases and the V segment lost 0 bases, leaving 9 bases of the junction unmatched. The CDR3 runs 18 residues. The V gene's germline CDR1 is KGHSH and CDR2 LQKENI. The CDR3 loop reads CASSPPGTGGDLYTEAFF. CDR3 in DNA: TGTGCCAGCTCACCACCCGGGACAGGGGGTGACTTGTACACTGAAGCTTTCTTT.

V usage is TRBV11-2 and J usage is TRBJ2-7, with 7 bases identical to TRBD2. The germline gives CDR1 SGHAT, CDR2 FQNNGV. The CDR3 extends over 15 amino acids. V shed 0 bases, J shed 3 bases, and the junction held 5 bases outside the gene matches. In DNA form, the CDR3 reads TGTGCCAGCAGCTTAGATGCAGGACTAGGCTACGAGCAGTACTTC. Its translation is CASSLDAGLGYEQYF.

The V call is TRBV20-1, the J call TRBJ1-1; TRBD1 is a possible D gene (5 bases). The CDR3 runs to 15 residues. CDR1 is DFQATT and CDR2 is SNEGSKA in the germline V gene (reference sequence). Trimming left V 3 bases short and J 0 bases short, with 14 bases between. The CDR3 here is CSASERAGMNTEAFF. CDR3 nucleotides: TGCAGTGCTAGTGAGCGAGCAGGGATGAACACTGAAGCTTTCTTT.

The CDR3: CATSDRDPPPRNEQFF. CDR3 bases: TGTGCCACCAGTGACCGGGACCCCCCCCCTAGGAATGAGCAGTTCTTC. The chain recombines TRBV24-1 with TRBJ2-1, with D perhaps matching TRBD1 or TRBD2 (5 bases each). This CDR3 is built from 16 residues. Per the germline V gene, CDR1 is KGHDR and CDR2 is SFDVKD. The ends were cut back, 4 bases at V and 7 bases at J, with 19 bases in the middle.

The chain employs TRBV6-4 and TRBJ2-2; no firm D call. Germline CDR1 MRHNA, CDR2 SNTAGT. V lost 5 bases and J 8 bases, leaving 12 bases between the germline ends. The CDR3 has 13 residues. CDR3 DNA sequence: TGTGCCAGCAGTTTCACAGTCCATGGGGAGCTGTTTTTT. Protein: CASSFTVHGELFF.

As for this clonotype: Possible read error: a much larger clone is one base away. The J gene is TRBJ2-2, the V gene TRBV7-9, with D perhaps matching TRBD2 (6 bases). CDR3 size: 14 residues. CDR1 SEHNR and CDR2 FQNEAQ come from the germline V gene (reference sequence). V lost 6 bases to trimming and J lost 9 bases, with 17 bases between them. The CDR3 sequence: CASSWGEWTWELFF. The CDR3 bases are TGTGCCAGCAGTTGGGGGGAGTGGACCTGGGAGCTGTTTTTT.

The sample holds a few counts of this clonotype. The chain couples TRBV7-2 to TRBJ1-1, with TRBD1 as a possible D gene (5 bases). The CDR3 has 15 amino acids. Trimming took off 2 bases at V and 7 bases at J, with 17 bases between the two ends. Germline lookup yields CDR1 SGHTA and CDR2 FQGNSA. This chain's CDR3 is CASSLYRNPQGEAFF. The CDR3 region has the DNA TGTGCCAGCAGCTTATACAGGAATCCTCAGGGTGAAGCTTTCTTT.

This clonotype has more than one count but fewer than ten. J is TRBJ1-2 and V is TRBV2, with 7 bases that match TRBD1. Germline V lookup: CDR1 SNHLY, CDR2 FYNNEI. CDR3 size: 13 residues. V trimming: 6 bases; J trimming: 7 bases; junction bases outside the gene matches: 8. In nucleotides, the CDR3 is TGTGCCAGCAGGGCGACAGGGACGGGTGGCTACACCTTC. Translating gives CASRATGTGGYTF.

The V call is TRBV24-1, the J call TRBJ2-5, with D unclear. V was pared by 3 bases and J by 5 bases, with 9 bases between. The CDR3 is made up of 13 amino acids. The germline CDR1 and CDR2 sequences are KGHDR and SFDVKD. For the CDR3, the DNA is TGTGCCACCAGTGATCCGCCAGCGGAGACCCAGTACTTC. This encodes CATSDPPAETQYF.

This clonotype was detected a few times. This chain links TRBV7-9 with TRBJ1-1, with D tentatively TRBD1 (5 bases). The CDR3 is 15 amino acids. Looked up from germline, CDR1 is SEHNR and CDR2 is FQNEAQ (reference sequence). V lost 5 bases, J lost 5 bases, and 18 bases lay in between. The CDR3 coding sequence is TGTGCCAGCAGCCCGTATGCGGGGACGTCGACTGAAGCTTTCTTT. Its protein is CASSPYAGTSTEAFF.

This clonotype was seen a few times. This rearrangement joins TRBV10-3 to TRBJ2-5; 9 bases map to TRBD1. CDR1 is ENHRY, CDR2 SYGVKD, per germline. Germline trimming cut 10 bases from V and 5 bases from J; bases unmatched to any gene: 20. The CDR3 sequence is 17 residues long. The CDR3 sequence: CATVDGHRGLQQETQYF. The DNA of the CDR3 is TGTGCCACCGTGGATGGACACAGGGGGCTGCAACAGGAGACCCAGTACTTC.

The CDR3 DNA reads TGTGCCAGCAGCCCCTGGACTAGCCGGGAAAGTAATGAGCAGTTCTTC. Protein: CASSPWTSRESNEQFF. This sequence joins TRBV14 and TRBJ2-1; 8 bases fit TRBD2. J gave up 7 bases and V 4 bases, and 12 bases lay outside the gene matches. Germline loops: CDR1 SGHDN, CDR2 FVKESK. This CDR3 comprises 16 residues.